This TCR beta chain appears in the sequencing data of a study of cytotoxic CD8 clonotypes in ibrutinib-treated CLL. Overall study findings and caveats: Clonality increased at ibrutinib response and stayed stable in sustained remission. At progression, however, it fell back toward baseline.

TCR beta library input comprised roughly 1.9 micrograms of genomic DNA from cryopreserved PBMCs. Target depth was 1 in 200,000 to 1 in 1 million T cells, about 10x per clonotype. The method was immunoSEQ multiplex PCR; TCRdb's version includes in-frame clones alone and lacks a portion of them. The profile shows 60,000 or so clones, around 52% of them singletons. To note about this clone: Its antigen remains unidentified.

The CDR3 length is 16 residues. Trimming took off 4 bases at V and 3 bases at J, with 20 bases between the two ends. The V gene's germline CDR1 is SGHKS and CDR2 YYEKEE (reference sequence). V and J are TRBV5-5 and TRBJ2-7; D not certain. The sample was PBMCs, taken after 12 months of ibrutinib treatment. The source of this sequence is a human donor with chronic lymphocytic leukemia. This chain's CDR3 is CASSRQIGQNYYEQYF. Here the CDR3 DNA reads TGTGCCAGCAGCCGACAAATCGGGCAGAACTACTACGAGCAGTACTTC. The full variable domain, with the rest looked up from reference TRBV5-5 and TRBJ2-7, is DAGVTQSPTHLIKTRGQQVTLRCSPISGHKSVSWYQQVLGQGPQFIFQYYEKEERGRGNFPDRFSARQFPNYSSELNVNALLLGDSALYLCASSRQIGQNYYEQYFGPGTRLTVT.